A few counts support the clone carrying this T cell receptor (beta chain). Its antigen is unknown. Germline V gives CDR1 SQVTM, CDR2 ANQGSEA. The CDR3 consists of 14 residues. The J segment lost 5 bases and the V segment lost 5 bases, leaving 8 bases of the junction unmatched. The entry originates in a study of cytomegalovirus exposure and HLA in healthy donors. It was with 60 Vbeta and 13 Jbeta primers that the PCR ran. Repertoires were generated with immunoSEQ multiplex PCR, while TCRdb's copy carries only in-frame clones and drops some. The sample records about 210,000 clones, about 83% being singletons. Study findings and constraints: Around 18,000 TCR beta sequences were associated with HLA alleles at 0.05 false discovery rate in a later analysis.

The TCR originated in a woman between 45 and 60 years old in good health and CMV-seropositive. Sequenced material: PBMCs. The rearrangement joins TRBV29-1 to TRBJ1-1, with TRBD1 matching 10 bases. CDR3 sequence: CSVLPGQGKTEAFF. CDR3 in DNA: TGCAGCGTTTTACCGGGACAGGGGAAAACTGAAGCTTTCTTT.